This T cell receptor (beta chain) was sequenced for a study of T cell changes during pregnancy in multiple sclerosis. CDR1 and CDR2 (germline): SGHDN, FVKESK. This CDR3 spans 13 amino acids. V shed 6 bases and J 6 bases; nucleotides not matched to a gene: 5. Data came from immunoSEQ multiplex PCR; TCRdb stores just in-frame clones and leaves some out. Here the sample spans 90,000 to 100,000 clones, approximately 95% being singletons. The chain employs TRBV14 and TRBJ2-1; 7 bases agree with TRBD1. The source of this sequence is a female donor with multiple sclerosis, enrolled in a pregnancy study. The input for sequencing was peripheral blood, taken in the first trimester of pregnancy. The CDR3 reads CASSLDRVNEQFF. DNA for the CDR3: TGTGCCAGCAGTCTAGACAGGGTCAATGAGCAGTTCTTC.